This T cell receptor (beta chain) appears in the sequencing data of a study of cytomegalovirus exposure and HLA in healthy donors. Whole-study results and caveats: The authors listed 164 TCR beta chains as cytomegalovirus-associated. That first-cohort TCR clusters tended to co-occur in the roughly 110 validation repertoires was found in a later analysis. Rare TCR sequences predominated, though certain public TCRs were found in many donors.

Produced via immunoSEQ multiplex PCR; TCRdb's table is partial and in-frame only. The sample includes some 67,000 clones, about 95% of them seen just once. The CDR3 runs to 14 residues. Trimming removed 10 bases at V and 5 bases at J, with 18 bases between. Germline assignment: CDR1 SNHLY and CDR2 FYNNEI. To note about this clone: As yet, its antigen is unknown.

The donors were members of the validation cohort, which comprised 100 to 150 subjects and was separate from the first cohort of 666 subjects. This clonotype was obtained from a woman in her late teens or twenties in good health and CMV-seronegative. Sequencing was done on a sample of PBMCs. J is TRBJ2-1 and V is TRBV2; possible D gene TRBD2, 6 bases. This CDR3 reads CATEAGLLNNEQFF. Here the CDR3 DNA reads TGTGCCACCGAGGCGGGACTCTTGAACAATGAGCAGTTCTTC. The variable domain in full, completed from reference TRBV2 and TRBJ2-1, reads EPEVTQTPSHQVTQMGQEVILRCVPISNHLYFYWYRQILGQKVEFLVSFYNNEISEKSEIFDDQFSVERPDGSNFTLKIRSTKLEDSAMYFCATEAGLLNNEQFFGPGTRLTVL.